One sample yielded the 16 T cell receptor beta chains listed below, sequenced in a study of OX40 agonist ivuxolimab in advanced cancers. Generated by immunoSEQ multiplex PCR, the TCRdb table keeps only in-frame clones and is missing some. The sample holds some 77,000 clones, about 85% seen once. This specimen was CD4+ or CD8+ T cells sorted from blood, taken in a trial of the OX40 agonist ivuxolimab. These receptors all stem from an adult with an advanced solid tumor such as melanoma, head and neck, liver or kidney cancer.

The chain links TRBV5-1 to TRBJ1-1, with 7 nucleotides matching TRBD1. Germline V gives CDR1 SGHRS, CDR2 YFSETQ. The CDR3 totals 14 residues. After removal of 2 bases from V and 0 bases from J, the junction contained 1 base not matched to a gene. The CDR3 sequence is CASSLGQVNTEAFF. CDR3 DNA sequence: TGCGCCAGCAGCTTAGGACAGGTGAACACTGAAGCTTTCTTT.

The chain uses TRBV7-8 and TRBJ2-7, with TRBD2 as a possible D gene (5 bases). The V gene's germline CDR1 is SGHVS and CDR2 FQNEAQ. V lost 6 bases, J lost 1 base, and 13 bases lay in between. CDR3 length: 14 amino acids. CDR3 coding DNA: TGTGCCAGCAGAGGTCCGGGATCGTCCTACGAGCAGTACTTC. This translates into CASRGPGSSYEQYF.

This chain connects TRBV29-1 to TRBJ2-3; D remains unclear. The CDR3 runs to 13 residues. From germline, CDR1 is SQVTM and CDR2 ANQGSEA. V lost 4 bases, J lost 2 bases, and 10 bases lay in between. For the CDR3, the DNA is TGCAGCGTTGCCGGCGGTCTCACAGATACGCAGTATTTT. This encodes CSVAGGLTDTQYF.

The rearrangement uses TRBV27 and TRBJ2-3, with D hard to call. The V and J ends lost 6 bases and 0 bases respectively, with 10 bases between them. Germline values: CDR1 MNHEY, CDR2 SMNVEV (reference sequence). The CDR3 spans 14 residues. The CDR3 protein is CASSRQPSTDTQYF. In nucleotides, the CDR3 is TGTGCCAGCAGCCGGCAGCCTAGCACAGATACGCAGTATTTT.

This chain joins TRBV5-1 and TRBJ1-6; perhaps TRBD1 as D (5 bases). The CDR3 loop spans 14 amino acids. The germline gives CDR1 SGHRS, CDR2 YFSETQ. With 0 bases removed from V and 7 bases from J, the gap between germline ends came to 8 bases. The CDR3 loop is CASSLVGGNSPLHF. The CDR3 nucleotides read TGCGCCAGCAGCTTGGTGGGGGGAAATTCACCCCTCCACTTT.

As concerns this clone: At one end the junction does not follow the germline gene, possibly because of a read error. At the DNA level, this CDR3 is encoded by other sequences in the same sample as well. The V and J genes are TRBV7-9 and TRBJ2-3, with 7 bases matching TRBD2. Germline-derived CDR1 and CDR2 are SEHNR and FQNEAQ (reference sequence). This CDR3 comprises 14 residues. CDR3 sequence (DNA): TGCGCCAGCAGCTTAGCGGGCCGGTCGGATACGCAGTATTTT. It codes for CASSLAGRSDTQYF.

V gene TRBV4-1 combines with J gene TRBJ1-4; D is possibly TRBD1 (5 bases). Trimming pared 0 bases from V and 3 bases from J, leaving 11 bases between. Germline lookup yields CDR1 MGHRA and CDR2 YSYEKL. CDR3 size: 16 residues. The CDR3 sequence is CASSQERGGANEKLFF. The CDR3 nucleotides are TGCGCCAGCAGCCAAGAAAGGGGAGGCGCTAATGAAAAACTGTTTTTT.

This clone was seen repeatedly, ten times or more. The gene calls are TRBV27 and TRBJ1-5; no firm D call. The CDR3 loop spans 14 amino acids. The germline gives CDR1 MNHEY, CDR2 SMNVEV (reference sequence). V shed 10 bases and J shed 4 bases, with 17 bases lying between them. The CDR3 DNA is TGTGCCACCTCACCCCGGTCAGCTAATCAGCCCCAGCATTTT. This gives the protein CATSPRSANQPQHF.

This CDR3 is CASSVNQGNTIYF. The DNA of the CDR3 is TGTGCCAGCAGCGTCAACCAGGGAAACACCATATATTTT. The J gene is TRBJ1-3, the V gene TRBV9, with D uncertain. Germline V lookup: CDR1 SGDLS, CDR2 YYNGEE. V was shortened by 2 bases and J by 4 bases, with 7 bases between the two germline ends. This CDR3 is 13 amino acids long.

This chain connects TRBV2 to TRBJ1-2, with unresolved D. Trimming removed 11 bases at V and 3 bases at J, with 22 bases between. The germline V gene has CDR1 SNHLY and CDR2 FYNNEI. The CDR3 loop spans 15 amino acids. CDR3 sequence (DNA): TGTGCCGGAAACTCCCCAGTCTCATTTGACTATGGCTACACCTTC. Encoded protein: CAGNSPVSFDYGYTF.

The genes are TRBV19 and TRBJ1-1; D is undetermined. V was pared by 6 bases and J by 5 bases, with 19 bases between. This CDR3 contains 15 residues. Germline CDR1 is LNHDA and CDR2 is SQIVND (reference sequence). The DNA of the CDR3 is TGTGCCAGTAGCCCGCCAGGCGGGTGGTGGACTGAAGCTTTCTTT. Its translation is CASSPPGGWWTEAFF.

The CDR3, as DNA: TGTGCCAGTAGGGGCGGGGGGCCTTTCTCTGGGGCCAACGTCCTGACTTTC. Protein sequence: CASRGGGPFSGANVLTF. The chain recombines TRBV19 with TRBJ2-6; 8 nucleotides align to TRBD2. V shed 6 bases, J shed 0 bases, and the junction held 7 bases outside the gene matches. Germline-derived CDR1 and CDR2 are LNHDA and SQIVND (reference sequence). The CDR3 contains 17 residues.

This sequence joins TRBV28 and TRBJ1-5, with TRBD1 matching 10 bases. CDR1 and CDR2 from the germline V gene are MDHEN and SYDVKM. The CDR3 contains 15 residues. V shed 5 bases, J shed 3 bases, and the junction held 4 bases outside the gene matches. This CDR3 reads CASSLGTGDNQPQHF. For the CDR3, the DNA is TGTGCCAGCAGTCTCGGGACAGGGGACAATCAGCCCCAGCATTTT. Complete variable domain (other parts from reference TRBV28 and TRBJ1-5): DVKVTQSSRYLVKRTGEKVFLECVQDMDHENMFWYRQDPGLGLRLIYFSYDVKMKEKGDIPEGYSVSREKKERFSLILESASTNQTSMYLCASSLGTGDNQPQHFGDGTRLSIL.

In its sample, this clone was seen a few times. V gene TRBV28 combines with J gene TRBJ1-4, with no clear D. Germline CDR1 is MDHEN and CDR2 is SYDVKM. Trimming removed 6 bases from V and 11 bases from J, with 13 bases in between. This CDR3 region has 12 residues. CDR3 residues: CASSPSLRKLFF. The CDR3 DNA follows: TGTGCCAGCAGCCCCAGTCTTCGGAAACTGTTTTTT.

This chain joins TRBV5-1 and TRBJ2-7, with D possibly TRBD1 on 6 matching bases. The CDR3 consists of 15 residues. Trimming left V 3 bases short and J 2 bases short, with 15 bases between. Germline V gene data show CDR1 as SGHRS and CDR2 as YFSETQ. This CDR3 is CASSSPGQRTYEQYF. In nucleotides, the CDR3 is TGCGCCAGCAGCTCTCCGGGACAACGAACCTACGAGCAGTACTTC.

The V and J genes are TRBV7-2 and TRBJ1-6; D is possibly TRBD1 (5 bases). CDR1 and CDR2 from the germline V gene are SGHTA and FQGNSA. The CDR3 spans 13 residues. V gave up 4 bases and J gave up 11 bases, with 12 bases separating them. The CDR3 nucleotides are TGTGCCAGCAGCTCCTTTCAGGGTACACCCCTCCACTTT. This gives the protein CASSSFQGTPLHF.